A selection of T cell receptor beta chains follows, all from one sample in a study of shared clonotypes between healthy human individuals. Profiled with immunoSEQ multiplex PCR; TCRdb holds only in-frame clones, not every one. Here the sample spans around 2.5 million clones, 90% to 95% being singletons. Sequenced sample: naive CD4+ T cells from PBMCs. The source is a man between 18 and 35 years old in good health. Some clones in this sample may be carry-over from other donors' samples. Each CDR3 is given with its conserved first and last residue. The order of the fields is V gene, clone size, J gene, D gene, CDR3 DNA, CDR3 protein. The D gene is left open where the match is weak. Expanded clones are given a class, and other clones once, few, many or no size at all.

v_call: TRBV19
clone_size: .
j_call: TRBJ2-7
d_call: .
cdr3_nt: TGTGCCAGTAGTTTCGGGGGATCGGGACGCGAGCAGTACTTC
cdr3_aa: CASSFGGSGREQYF

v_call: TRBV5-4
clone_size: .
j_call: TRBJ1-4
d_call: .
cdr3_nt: TGTGCCAGCAGCAGCCGGGTCTCGGGGGATGAAAAACTGTTTTTT
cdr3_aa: CASSSRVSGDEKLFF

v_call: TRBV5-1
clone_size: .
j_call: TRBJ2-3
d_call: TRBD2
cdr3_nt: TGCGCCAGCAGCGGTACTGAAGGAGCGGGAGGGGATACGCAGTATTTT
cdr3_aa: CASSGTEGAGGDTQYF

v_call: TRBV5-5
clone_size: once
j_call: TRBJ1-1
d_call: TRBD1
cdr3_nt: TGTGCCAGCAGCCCAAACAGGGGGGAGAACACTGAAGCTTTCTTT
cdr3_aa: CASSPNRGENTEAFF

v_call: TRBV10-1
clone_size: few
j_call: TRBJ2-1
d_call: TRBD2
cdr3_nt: TGCGCCAGCAGTGGGTTGCCGACTAGCGGATGTTACAATGAGCAGTTCTTC
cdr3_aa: CASSGLPTSGCYNEQFF

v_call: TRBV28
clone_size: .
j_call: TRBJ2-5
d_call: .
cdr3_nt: TGTGCCAGCAGCACCCGGGACCTGGAGACCCAGTACTTC
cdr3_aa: CASSTRDLETQYF

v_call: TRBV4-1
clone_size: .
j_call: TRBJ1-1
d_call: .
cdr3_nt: TGCGCCAGCAGCCTCCCGGCTCCGAACACTGAAGCTTTCTTT
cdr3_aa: CASSLPAPNTEAFF

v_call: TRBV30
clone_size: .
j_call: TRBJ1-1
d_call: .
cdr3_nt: TGTGCCTGGAGCGCACTATGGGGAACTGAAGCTTTCTTT
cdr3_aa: CAWSALWGTEAFF

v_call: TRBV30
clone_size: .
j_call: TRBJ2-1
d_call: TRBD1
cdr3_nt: TGTGCCTGGAGCATCCCAGGGGGAAATGAGCAGTTCTTC
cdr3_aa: CAWSIPGGNEQFF

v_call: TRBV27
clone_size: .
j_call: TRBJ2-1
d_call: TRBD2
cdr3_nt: TGTGCCAGCAGTCGTTACGGGACTAGCGGAACCTACAATGAGCAGTTCTTC
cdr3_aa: CASSRYGTSGTYNEQFF

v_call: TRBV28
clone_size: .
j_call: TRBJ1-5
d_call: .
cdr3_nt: TGTGCCAGCAGTTTGTCCAGCAGGGCCCAGCATTTT
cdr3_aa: CASSLSSRAQHF

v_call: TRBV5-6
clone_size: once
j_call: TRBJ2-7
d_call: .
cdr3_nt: TGTGCCAGCAGCTCCCACGGGATCCGGGGGGAGCAGTACTTC
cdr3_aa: CASSSHGIRGEQYF

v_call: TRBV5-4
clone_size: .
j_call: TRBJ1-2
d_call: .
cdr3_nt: TGCGCCAGCAGCCAAGAAGGGGTAGACTATGGCTACACCTTC
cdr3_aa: CASSQEGVDYGYTF

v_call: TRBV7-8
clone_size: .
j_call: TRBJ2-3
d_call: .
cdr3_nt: TGTGCCAGCAGCCACCCCCGGGGCTCTAGCACAGATACGCAGTATTTT
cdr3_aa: CASSHPRGSSTDTQYF

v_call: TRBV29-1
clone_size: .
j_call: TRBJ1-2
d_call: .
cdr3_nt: TGCAGCGTTGTCGGCGACACAGGGAGCTATGGCTACACCTTC
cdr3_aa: CSVVGDTGSYGYTF

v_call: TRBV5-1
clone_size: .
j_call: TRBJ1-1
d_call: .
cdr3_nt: TGCGCCAGCAGCTTGTCTCAGCGGGGGGGCCTCGAAGCTTTCTTT
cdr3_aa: CASSLSQRGGLEAFF

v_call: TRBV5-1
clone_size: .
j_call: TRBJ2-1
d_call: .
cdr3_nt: TGCGCCAGCAGCTTGATAGGAAGATACAATGAGCAGTTCTTC
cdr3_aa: CASSLIGRYNEQFF

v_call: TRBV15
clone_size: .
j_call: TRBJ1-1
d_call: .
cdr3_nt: TGTGCCACCAGCAGAGTAGCGGGGGGACGGCCTGAAGCTTTCTTT
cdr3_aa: CATSRVAGGRPEAFF

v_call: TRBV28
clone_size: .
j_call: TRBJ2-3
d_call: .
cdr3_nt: TGTGCCAGCAGTCTTCCGAACGGACCAGATACGCAGTATTTT
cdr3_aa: CASSLPNGPDTQYF

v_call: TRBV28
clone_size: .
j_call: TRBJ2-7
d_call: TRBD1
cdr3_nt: TGTGCCAGCACGGGACAGGGGTTGCGCGAGCAGTACTTC
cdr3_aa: CASTGQGLREQYF

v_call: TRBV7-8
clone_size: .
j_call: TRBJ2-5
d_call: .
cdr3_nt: TGTGCCAGCCGGAAACAAGGGGGGGTGGGCGAAGAGACCCAGTACTTC
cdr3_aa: CASRKQGGVGEETQYF

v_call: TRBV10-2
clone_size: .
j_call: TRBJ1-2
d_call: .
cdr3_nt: TGCGCCAGCAGTGAGTCCTTGGACGCCCGGACGTATGGCTACACCTTC
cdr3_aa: CASSESLDARTYGYTF

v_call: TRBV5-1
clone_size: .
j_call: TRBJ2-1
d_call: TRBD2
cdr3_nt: TGCGCCAGCAGCTGGGATAGCGGGAGCTCCTACAATGAGCAGTTCTTC
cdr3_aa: CASSWDSGSSYNEQFF

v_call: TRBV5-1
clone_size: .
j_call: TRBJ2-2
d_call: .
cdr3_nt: TGCGCCAGCCGGCTCCTTGAGGGACCAATTTTCCCGGGGGAGCTGTTTTTT
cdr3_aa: CASRLLEGPIFPGELFF

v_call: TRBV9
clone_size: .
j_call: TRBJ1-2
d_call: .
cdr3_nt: TGTGCCAGCAGCCCGGACACGTTGGGCTATGGCTACACCTTC
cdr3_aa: CASSPDTLGYGYTF

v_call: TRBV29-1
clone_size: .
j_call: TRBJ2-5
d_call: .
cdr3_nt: TGCAGCGTTGACACCGCGTCTAGTGGGGAGACCCAGTACTTC
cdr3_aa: CSVDTASSGETQYF

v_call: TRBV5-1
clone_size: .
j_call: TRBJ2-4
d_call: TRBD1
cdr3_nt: TGCGCCAGCAGCGTCAGGACAGGGCTTATAGCCAAAAACATTCAGTACTTC
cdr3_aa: CASSVRTGLIAKNIQYF

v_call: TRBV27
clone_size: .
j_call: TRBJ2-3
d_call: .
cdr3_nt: TGTGCCAGCAGTAGCGGAATAAGGGGCACAGATACGCAGTATTTT
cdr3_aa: CASSSGIRGTDTQYF

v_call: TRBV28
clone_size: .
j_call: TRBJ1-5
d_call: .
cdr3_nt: TGTGCCAGCAGTTTACCCCCAATTTGGAGGGACCTCCTTAGCAATCAGCCCCAGCATTTT
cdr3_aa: CASSLPPIWRDLLSNQPQHF

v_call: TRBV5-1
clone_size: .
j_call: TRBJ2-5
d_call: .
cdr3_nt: TGCGCCAGCAGCCCGCCGACCCTCCAAGAGACCCAGTACTTC
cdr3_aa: CASSPPTLQETQYF

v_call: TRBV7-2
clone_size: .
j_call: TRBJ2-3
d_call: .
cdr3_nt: TGTGCCAGCAGCTTCGGGGGCGCAGATACGCAGTATTTT
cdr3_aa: CASSFGGADTQYF

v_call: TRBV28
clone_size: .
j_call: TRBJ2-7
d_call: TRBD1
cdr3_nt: TGTGCCAGCAGTTTCCTGGGACAGGGGGCCTCCTACGAGCAGTACTTC
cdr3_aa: CASSFLGQGASYEQYF

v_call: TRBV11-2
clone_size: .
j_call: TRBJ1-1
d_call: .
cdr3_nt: TGTGCCAGCAGCTTACAACGGGCCCCGCCTGAAGCTTTCTTT
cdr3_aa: CASSLQRAPPEAFF

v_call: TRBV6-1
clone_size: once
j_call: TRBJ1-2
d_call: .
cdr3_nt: TGTGCCAGCAGAGCCGGGGGCAGAAACTATGGCTACACCTTC
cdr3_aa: CASRAGGRNYGYTF

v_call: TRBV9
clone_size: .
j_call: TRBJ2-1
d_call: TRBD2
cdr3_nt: TGTGCCAGCAGCGTCCGACTAGCGGAACCGTGTCTCGATGAGCAGTTCTTC
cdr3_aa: CASSVRLAEPCLDEQFF

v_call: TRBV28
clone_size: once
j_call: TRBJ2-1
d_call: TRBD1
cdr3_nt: TGTGCCAGCAGTCGGCCACGGTCAGGGGGCCCTTGGAATGAGCAGTTCTTC
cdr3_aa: CASSRPRSGGPWNEQFF

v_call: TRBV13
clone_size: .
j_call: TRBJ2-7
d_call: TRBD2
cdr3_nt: TGTGCCAGCAGCTCTAAGCGGGGGCGCTACGAGCAGTACTTC
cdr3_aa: CASSSKRGRYEQYF

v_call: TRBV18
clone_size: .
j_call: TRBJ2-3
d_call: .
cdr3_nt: TGTGCCAGCTCACCACCGTCTTTTGATACGCAGTATTTT
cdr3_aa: CASSPPSFDTQYF

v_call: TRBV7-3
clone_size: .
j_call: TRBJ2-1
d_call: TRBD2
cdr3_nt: TGTGCCAGCAGCTTAATCCTAGCGGGAGTCAATGAGCAGTTCTTC
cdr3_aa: CASSLILAGVNEQFF

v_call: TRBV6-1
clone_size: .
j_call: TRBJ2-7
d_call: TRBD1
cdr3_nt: TGTGCCAGCAGAAAGGACAGGCTTACCTACGAGCAGTACTTC
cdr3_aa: CASRKDRLTYEQYF

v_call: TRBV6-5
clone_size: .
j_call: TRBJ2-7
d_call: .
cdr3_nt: TGTGCCAGCAGTTCGCCAACCTACTACGAGCAGTACTTC
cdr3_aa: CASSSPTYYEQYF

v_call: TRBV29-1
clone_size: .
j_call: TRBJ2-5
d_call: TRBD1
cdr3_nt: TGCAGCGCCCGGACAGGGTTAGAGACCCAGTACTTC
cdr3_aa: CSARTGLETQYF

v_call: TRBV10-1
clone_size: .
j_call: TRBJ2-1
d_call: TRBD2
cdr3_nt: TGCGCCAGCAGTGACAGAACTAGCGACTACAATGAGCAGTTCTTC
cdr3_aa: CASSDRTSDYNEQFF

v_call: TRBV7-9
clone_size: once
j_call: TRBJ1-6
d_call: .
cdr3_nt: TGTGCCAGCAGCGCTTTACGTCTCTCGTCTAATTCACCCCTCCACTTT
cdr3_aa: CASSALRLSSNSPLHF

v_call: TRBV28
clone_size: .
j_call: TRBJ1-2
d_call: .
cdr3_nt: TGTGCCAGCAGAGGAGGGCCCTATGGCTACACCTTC
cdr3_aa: CASRGGPYGYTF

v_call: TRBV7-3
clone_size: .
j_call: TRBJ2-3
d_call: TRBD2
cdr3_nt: TGTGCCAGCAGCTTATTGGGACTAGGTACAGATACGCAGTATTTT
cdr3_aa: CASSLLGLGTDTQYF

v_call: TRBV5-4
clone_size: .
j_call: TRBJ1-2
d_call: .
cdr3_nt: TGTGCCAGCAGCTGGGGGGGGCGATCAGCTAACTATGGCTACACCTTC
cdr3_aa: CASSWGGRSANYGYTF

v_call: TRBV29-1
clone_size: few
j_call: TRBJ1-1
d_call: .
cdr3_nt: TGCAGCGTTAACCTACAGGTCGGCACTGAAGCTTTCTTT
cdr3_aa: CSVNLQVGTEAFF

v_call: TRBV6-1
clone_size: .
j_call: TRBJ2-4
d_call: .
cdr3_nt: TGTGCCAGCAGTGAAGGCCGGAGTGGCCCCCGGCGGTGGGACATTCAGTACTTC
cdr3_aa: CASSEGRSGPRRWDIQYF